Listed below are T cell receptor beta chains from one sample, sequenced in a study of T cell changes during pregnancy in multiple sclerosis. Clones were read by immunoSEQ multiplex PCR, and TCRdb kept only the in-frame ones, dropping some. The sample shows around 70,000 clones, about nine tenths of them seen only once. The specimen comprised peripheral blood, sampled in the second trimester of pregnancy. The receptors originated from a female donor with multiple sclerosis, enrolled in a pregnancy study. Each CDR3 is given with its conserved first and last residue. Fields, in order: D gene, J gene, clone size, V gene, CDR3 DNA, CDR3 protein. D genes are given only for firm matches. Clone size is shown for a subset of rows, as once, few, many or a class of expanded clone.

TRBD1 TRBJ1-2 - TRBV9 TGTGCCAGCACATATGGGACAGCCCCCGGGAGCTATGGCTACACCTTC CASTYGTAPGSYGYTF
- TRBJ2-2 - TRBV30 TGTGCCTGGAGTGCTCGGGGTTACGGGGAGCTGTTTTTT CAWSARGYGELFF
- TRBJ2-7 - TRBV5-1 TGCGCCAGCAACTTGGGAGCACAGGGCCGGTACGAGCAGTACTTC CASNLGAQGRYEQYF
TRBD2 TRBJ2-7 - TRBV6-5 TGTGCCAGCAGGACGTGGGGCGGGAGCTCCTACGAGCAGTACTTC CASRTWGGSSYEQYF
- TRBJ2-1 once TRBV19 TGTGCCAGTAGTCGAGCCGCGATGACTTACAATGAGCAGTTCTTC CASSRAAMTYNEQFF
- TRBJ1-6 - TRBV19 TGTGCCAGTAGTATTTCAGGCCAGACTAATTCACCCCTCCACTTT CASSISGQTNSPLHF
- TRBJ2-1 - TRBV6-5 TGTGCCAGCAGTCCGGGGAAGTACAATGAGCAGTTCTTC CASSPGKYNEQFF
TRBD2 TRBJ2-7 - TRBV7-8 TGTGCCAGCAGCCCTTCGACTAGCGGGCCCGAGCAGTACTTC CASSPSTSGPEQYF
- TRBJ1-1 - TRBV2 TGTGCCAGCAACCGGAGGGCCACTGAAGCTTTCTTT CASNRRATEAFF
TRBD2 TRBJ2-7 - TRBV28 TGTGCCAGCAGTCCCCGGGACGGGACTAGCGGGAGATACGAGCAGTACTTC CASSPRDGTSGRYEQYF
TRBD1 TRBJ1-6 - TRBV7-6 TGTGCCAGCAGCTTGGACGTACAGGGGGCATTTTCACCCCTCCACTTT CASSLDVQGAFSPLHF
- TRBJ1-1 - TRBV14 TGTGCCAGCAGCCAAGGAGCAGGGCAGGGCGCTGAAGCTTTCTTT CASSQGAGQGAEAFF
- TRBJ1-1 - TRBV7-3 TGTGCCAGCAGCCTCGACATGAACACTGAAGCTTTCTTT CASSLDMNTEAFF
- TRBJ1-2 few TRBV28 TGTGCCAGCAGGACAGCACCTAACTATGGCTACACCTTC CASRTAPNYGYTF